A selection of T cell receptor beta chains follows, all from one sample in a study of blood T cell repertoires in COVID-19. TCRdb's table, derived via immunoSEQ multiplex PCR, lists solely in-frame clones and lacks some. The table shows roughly 150,000 clones, with around 86% occurring only once. The sequenced sample consisted of peripheral blood. The source is a human donor in a cohort sampled during active COVID-19. Each CDR3 is given with its conserved first and last residue. The D gene is left open where the match is weak. Not every row has a clone size; where given, it reads once, few, many or a size class.

CDR3 DNA | CDR3 protein | D gene | V gene | clone size | J gene
TGTGCCTGGAACCTAGGGACAGAGTTAACCTACGAGCAGTACTTC | CAWNLGTELTYEQYF | TRBD1 | TRBV30 | - | TRBJ2-7
TGTGCCAGCAGCTTACCGGGAGAAACAGTCTCCTACGAGCAGTACTTC | CASSLPGETVSYEQYF | - | TRBV7-9 | once | TRBJ2-7
TGTGCCACCAGCTACAGGATGGGGGATACGCAGTATTTT | CATSYRMGDTQYF | - | TRBV15 | - | TRBJ2-3
TGTGCCAGCAGAGCCGACAGGGTTGGCTACACCTTC | CASRADRVGYTF | TRBD1 | TRBV12-3/TRBV12-4 | - | TRBJ1-2
TGCGCCAGCAGCCAGCAGGGGTCAGGCACTGAAGCTTTCTTT | CASSQQGSGTEAFF | - | TRBV4-1 | - | TRBJ1-1
TGCGCCAGCAGCTCATTCCCAGGGGATGGGAAACAAGAGACCCAGTACTTC | CASSSFPGDGKQETQYF | - | TRBV5-1 | - | TRBJ2-5
TGTGCCAGCAGCCCGGGACTAGCGGGACCTGACTCCTACAATGAGCAGTTCTTC | CASSPGLAGPDSYNEQFF | TRBD2 | TRBV11-2 | - | TRBJ2-1
TGTGCCAGCAGCCCCGGGACAAATTACAATGAGCAGTTCTTC | CASSPGTNYNEQFF | - | TRBV11-3 | - | TRBJ2-1
TGTGCCAGCAGCTTGACTAGCGGGGGGTACAATGAGCAGTTCTTC | CASSLTSGGYNEQFF | TRBD2 | TRBV7-3 | - | TRBJ2-1
TGCGCCAGCAGCTTGGCAGGGGGTCCGAATGAGCAGTTCTTC | CASSLAGGPNEQFF | TRBD1 | TRBV5-1 | - | TRBJ2-1
TGTGCCAGCAGCAACGGTTACAATGAGCAGTTCTTC | CASSNGYNEQFF | - | TRBV21-1 | - | TRBJ2-1
TGTGCCAGCAGTTACCAGGACAGGGGACTCAATGAGCAGTTCTTC | CASSYQDRGLNEQFF | TRBD1 | TRBV6-5 | - | TRBJ2-1
TGTGCCAGCAGCACACGAGGCGCCTATGGCTACACCTTC | CASSTRGAYGYTF | - | TRBV5-6 | - | TRBJ1-2
TGCGCCAGCAGCCAAGAAAGTTGGGGCCCGAATGAAAAACTGTTTTTT | CASSQESWGPNEKLFF | - | TRBV4-1 | - | TRBJ1-4
TGTGCCAGCAGACTCATCTCGACAGGGTCGGCACCCCTCCACTTT | CASRLISTGSAPLHF | TRBD1 | TRBV2 | - | TRBJ1-6
TGTGCCAGCAGTTTCGGGTTCCCGGTGCCCAACTATGGCTACACCTTC | CASSFGFPVPNYGYTF | - | TRBV28 | - | TRBJ1-2
TGTGCCAGCAGTTACGCTAGCGGGGGTGGAGAGACCCAGTACTTC | CASSYASGGGETQYF | TRBD2 | TRBV6-6 | - | TRBJ2-5
TGTGCCAGCAGTAAACAGGGGGTTAGATCGGCGGAGCAGTACTTC | CASSKQGVRSAEQYF | TRBD1 | TRBV28 | - | TRBJ2-7
TGCGCCAGCAGCTTGGTTTCCGGGTACGAGCAGTACTTC | CASSLVSGYEQYF | - | TRBV5-1 | few | TRBJ2-7
TGTGCCAGCAGCTCCACGGGACTAGCGTTCAATGAGCAGTTCTTC | CASSSTGLAFNEQFF | TRBD2 | TRBV7-8 | - | TRBJ2-1
TGTGCCAGCGGGACTAGCGGGGGTGACAATGAGCAGTTCTTC | CASGTSGGDNEQFF | TRBD2 | TRBV28 | - | TRBJ2-1
TGTGCCAGCAGTACCCAGGCTGGCAGCACAGATACGCAGTATTTT | CASSTQAGSTDTQYF | - | TRBV6-5 | - | TRBJ2-3
TGTGCCAGCAGTTACACAGGGTGGGAGACCCAGTACTTC | CASSYTGWETQYF | - | TRBV6-5 | - | TRBJ2-5
TGTGCCTGGAGTGTGGGGACAGGGCGAGGAAAACTGTTTTTT | CAWSVGTGRGKLFF | TRBD1 | TRBV30 | - | TRBJ1-4
TGCAGTGCTAGTCCGGTGGATACGCAGTATTTT | CSASPVDTQYF | - | TRBV20-1 | - | TRBJ2-3
TGCGCCAGCAGCTCCTCAGGGTGGCAAGAGACCCAGTACTTC | CASSSSGWQETQYF | - | TRBV5-1 | - | TRBJ2-5
TGTGCCAGCAGCCAAGGCGTGTACGAGCAGTACTTC | CASSQGVYEQYF | - | TRBV3-1/TRBV3-2 | - | TRBJ2-7
TGTGCCAGCAGTTCCCCGGGACAGTATCGCGAGCAGTACTTC | CASSSPGQYREQYF | TRBD1 | TRBV28 | - | TRBJ2-7
TGTGCCAGCAGCCGGGGGGGGAGTGACTATGGCTACACCTTC | CASSRGGSDYGYTF | - | TRBV5-4 | - | TRBJ1-2
TGTGCCAGCAGTCTGAGGACTAGCGGCGCCAAAAGCACAGATACGCAGTATTTT | CASSLRTSGAKSTDTQYF | TRBD2 | TRBV27 | - | TRBJ2-3
TGTGCCAGCAGTCGGACTAGCGGGAAAGAGACCCAGTACTTC | CASSRTSGKETQYF | TRBD2 | TRBV2 | - | TRBJ2-5
TGTGCCAGCAGCCTTTCGGGACAGAACACTGAAGCTTTCTTT | CASSLSGQNTEAFF | - | TRBV28 | - | TRBJ1-1
TGCGCCAGCACCCTCCCGGGGATCACCAAAAACATTCAGTACTTC | CASTLPGITKNIQYF | - | TRBV5-1 | - | TRBJ2-4
TGTGCCAGGCCCGGGACAGGGAACACCGGGGAGCTGTTTTTT | CARPGTGNTGELFF | TRBD1 | TRBV7-9 | once | TRBJ2-2
TGTGCCAGCAGCCCTCCGGGACAGGGGTTCGAAAAACTGTTTTTT | CASSPPGQGFEKLFF | TRBD1 | TRBV11-2 | - | TRBJ1-4
TGTGCCAGCAGTCTAAAGGGACAGGTGCGAAGACCACTCACCGGGACTAGCGGCAATGAGCAGTTCTTC | CASSLKGQVRRPLTGTSGNEQFF | TRBD2 | TRBV28 | - | TRBJ2-1
TGTGCCAGCAGTGAAGCGGTCTACAGATCCTACGAGCAGTACTTC | CASSEAVYRSYEQYF | - | TRBV6-1 | - | TRBJ2-7